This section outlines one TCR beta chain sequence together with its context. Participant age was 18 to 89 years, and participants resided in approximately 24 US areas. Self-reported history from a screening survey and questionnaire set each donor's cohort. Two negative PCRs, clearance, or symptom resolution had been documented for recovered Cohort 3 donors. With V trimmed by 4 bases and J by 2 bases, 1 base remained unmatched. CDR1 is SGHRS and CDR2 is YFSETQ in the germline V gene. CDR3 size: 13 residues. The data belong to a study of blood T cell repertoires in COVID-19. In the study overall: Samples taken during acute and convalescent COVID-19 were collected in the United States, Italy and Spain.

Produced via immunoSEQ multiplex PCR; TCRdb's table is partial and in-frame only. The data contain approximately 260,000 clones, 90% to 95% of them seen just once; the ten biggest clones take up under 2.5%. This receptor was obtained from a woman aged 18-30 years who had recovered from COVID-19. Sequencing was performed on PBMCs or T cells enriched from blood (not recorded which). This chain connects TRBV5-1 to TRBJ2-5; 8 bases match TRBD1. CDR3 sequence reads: CASSTGGQETQYF. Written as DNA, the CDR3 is TGCGCCAGCAGCACAGGGGGGCAAGAGACCCAGTACTTC.